This paragraph reports one T cell receptor (beta chain). This sample is part of a study of T cell changes during pregnancy in multiple sclerosis. This CDR3 comprises 16 residues. Germline CDR1 and CDR2: MGHRA and YSYEKL. The junction had 5 bases not matched to a gene; V was cut back by 3 bases and J by 3 bases. Profiling relied on immunoSEQ multiplex PCR, and the TCRdb table lists in-frame clones only, not all of them. In the table there are about 64,000 clones, more than 90% of which are singletons. This chain connects TRBV4-1 to TRBJ2-1, with 10 bases that match TRBD2. This TCR derives from a female donor with multiple sclerosis, enrolled in a pregnancy study. The specimen was peripheral blood, collected in the second trimester of pregnancy. The CDR3 sequence is CASSQASSGGYNEQFF. The DNA of the CDR3 is TGCGCCAGCAGCCAGGCCTCTAGCGGGGGCTACAATGAGCAGTTCTTC.